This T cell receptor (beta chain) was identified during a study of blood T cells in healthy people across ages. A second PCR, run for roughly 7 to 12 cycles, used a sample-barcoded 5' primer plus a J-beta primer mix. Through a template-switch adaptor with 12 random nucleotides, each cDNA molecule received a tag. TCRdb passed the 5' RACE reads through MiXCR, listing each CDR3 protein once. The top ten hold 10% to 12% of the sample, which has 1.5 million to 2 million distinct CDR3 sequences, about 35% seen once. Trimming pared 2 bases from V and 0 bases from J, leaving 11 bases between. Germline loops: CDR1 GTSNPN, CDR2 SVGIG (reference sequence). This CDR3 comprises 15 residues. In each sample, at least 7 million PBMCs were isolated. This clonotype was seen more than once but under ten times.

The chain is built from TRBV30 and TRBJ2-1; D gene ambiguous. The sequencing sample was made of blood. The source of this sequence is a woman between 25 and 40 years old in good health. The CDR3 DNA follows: TGTGCCTGGAGTAAGCCCCCTAGCTCCTACAATGAGCAGTTCTTC. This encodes CAWSKPPSSYNEQFF.